Included here is one TCR beta chain sequence, with context. MiXCR was run by TCRdb on the RT-PCR reads, yielding one entry per CDR3 protein. This sample has more than 600,000 distinct CDR3 sequences, with 14% found just once. CDR1 and CDR2 (germline): MNHEY, SVGEGT. The CDR3 is 17 amino acids. The trim removed 0 bases at V and 5 bases at J, leaving 10 bases unmatched. The receptor was derived from a female donor in good health, serving as a healthy control. The sample was memory CD4+ T cells from blood. The J gene is TRBJ2-7, the V gene TRBV6-2 or TRBV6-3; 10 bases map to TRBD2. This CDR3 is CASSYSSSGSAGHEQYF. The CDR3, as DNA: TGTGCCAGCAGTTACTCGTCTAGCGGGAGTGCTGGGCACGAGCAGTACTTC.